The 16 T cell receptor beta chains given below trace back to one sample, sequenced in a study of OX40 agonist ivuxolimab in advanced cancers. Clones were read by immunoSEQ multiplex PCR, and TCRdb kept only the in-frame ones, dropping some. The sample yields about 94,000 clones, roughly 87% seen once. Sample: CD4+ or CD8+ T cells sorted from blood, taken in a trial of the OX40 agonist ivuxolimab. The receptors stem from an adult with an advanced solid tumor such as melanoma, head and neck, liver or kidney cancer.

J is TRBJ2-3 and V is TRBV19, with a tentative D call TRBD2 (6 bases). Germline-derived CDR1 and CDR2 are LNHDA and SQIVND (reference sequence). Trimming cost V 5 bases and J 5 bases, with 14 bases left between them. The CDR3 extends over 14 amino acids. The CDR3 region is CASSYGGAEDTQYF. CDR3 DNA sequence: TGTGCCAGTAGTTACGGCGGGGCGGAAGATACGCAGTATTTT.

V and J are TRBV6-1 and TRBJ1-5, with D possibly matching TRBD1 (5 bases). The CDR3 contains 14 residues. CDR1 is MNHNS and CDR2 is SASEGT in the germline V gene. V was clipped by 6 bases and J by 3 bases, with 12 bases between them. The chain's CDR3 is CASSLGGVNQPQHF. DNA for the CDR3: TGTGCCAGCAGCCTCGGGGGGGTCAATCAGCCCCAGCATTTT.

The rearrangement uses TRBV5-1 and TRBJ2-7; D may be TRBD1 (6 bases). Germline V gives CDR1 SGHRS, CDR2 YFSETQ. CDR3 length: 15 residues. V dropped 2 bases and J dropped 0 bases, with 12 bases sitting between them. The CDR3 region is CASSLFGTPSYEQYF. The CDR3 DNA reads as TGCGCCAGCAGCTTATTCGGGACACCCTCCTACGAGCAGTACTTC.

The V gene is TRBV12-5, the J gene TRBJ1-3; D unresolved. Germline-derived CDR1 and CDR2 are LGHNT and FRNRAP. V lost 3 bases and J 4 bases, leaving 4 bases between the germline ends. CDR3 length: 12 residues. CDR3 coding DNA: TGTGCTAGTGGTTTCTCCGGAAACACCATATATTTT. The encoded protein is CASGFSGNTIYF.

The chain couples TRBV5-1 to TRBJ1-4; D unclear. Germline V gene sequence: CDR1 SGHRS, CDR2 YFSETQ. This CDR3 region has 15 residues. The ends were cut back, 0 bases at V and 8 bases at J, with 14 bases in the middle. The CDR3 DNA sequence: TGCGCCAGCAGCTTGGACGGTCCGACCAGCGAAAAACTGTTTTTT. It is translated as CASSLDGPTSEKLFF.

J is TRBJ1-1 and V is TRBV4-2, with D perhaps TRBD1 (5 bases). The CDR3 spans 14 residues. V lost 0 bases and J 7 bases, leaving 12 bases between the germline ends. Germline CDR1 and CDR2: LGHNA and YNFKEQ. The CDR3 region is CASSQDTGRNEAFF. CDR3 DNA: TGTGCCAGCAGCCAAGATACGGGACGAAATGAAGCTTTCTTT.

The CDR3 sequence: CAWSVQDEQFF. The CDR3 DNA reads TGTGCCTGGAGTGTACAGGATGAGCAGTTCTTC. This sequence joins TRBV30 and TRBJ2-1; a possible D gene is TRBD1 (5 bases). Trimming stripped 0 bases from V and 8 bases from J, with 5 bases between. CDR3 length equals 11 residues. Germline CDR1 reads GTSNPN; CDR2 reads SVGIG (reference sequence). Looking up the rest from reference TRBV30 and TRBJ2-1 gives the full variable domain: SQTIHQWPATLVQPVGSPLSLECTVEGTSNPNLYWYRQAAGRGLQLLFYSVGIGQISSEVPQNLSASRPQDRQFILSSKKLLLSDSGFYLCAWSVQDEQFFGPGTRLTVL.

The CDR3 DNA reads as TGTGCCAGCAGCCCCGAAGGTGGGGGGGGTAATTTAGATACGCAGTATTTT. It is translated as CASSPEGGGGNLDTQYF. This sequence joins TRBV9 and TRBJ2-3; TRBD2 matches 7 bases. The trim removed 4 bases at V and 5 bases at J, leaving 16 bases unmatched. The germline V gene has CDR1 SGDLS and CDR2 YYNGEE. CDR3 length: 17 residues.

The chain joins TRBV6-1 to TRBJ2-3; no clear D. This CDR3 contains 17 residues. Germline lookup yields CDR1 MNHNS and CDR2 SASEGT. V shed 0 bases and J shed 1 base, with 14 bases lying between them. The CDR3: CASSEAAFLEGTDTQYF. The CDR3 region has the DNA TGTGCCAGCAGTGAAGCGGCATTTTTAGAAGGCACAGATACGCAGTATTTT.

V is TRBV9 and J is TRBJ2-2, with TRBD2 matching 10 bases. With 0 bases clipped from V and 2 bases from J, the junction kept 7 bases outside the gene matches. This CDR3 is 18 amino acids long. CDR1 is SGDLS and CDR2 is YYNGEE in the germline V gene. CDR3 amino acids: CASSVVPSGGANTGELFF. The DNA of the CDR3 is TGTGCCAGCAGCGTAGTACCCAGCGGGGGGGCAAACACCGGGGAGCTGTTTTTT.

CDR3 protein: CASSAGANEQFF. The CDR3 DNA is TGTGCCAGCAGTGCAGGGGCGAATGAGCAGTTCTTC. The chain couples TRBV6-1 to TRBJ2-1, with a weak D call TRBD1 (6 bases). V was cut by 4 bases and J by 7 bases, with 8 bases left in between. There are 12 residues in the CDR3. Per the germline V gene, CDR1 is MNHNS and CDR2 is SASEGT.

The chain is built from TRBV2 and TRBJ1-2; unclear D gene. The length of the CDR3 is 13 residues. The ends were cut back, 6 bases at V and 8 bases at J, with 16 bases in the middle. Germline CDR1 reads SNHLY; CDR2 reads FYNNEI. CDR3 nucleotides: TGTGCCAGCAGGCGTACAGAGTCGGGCGGCTACACCTTC. Translated, it gives CASRRTESGGYTF.

The chain is built from TRBV7-2 and TRBJ1-1; D gene ambiguous. CDR1 and CDR2 (germline): SGHTA, FQGNSA. The germline V and J ends were trimmed by 0 bases and 3 bases, with 8 bases remaining between them. This CDR3 is 14 amino acids long. CDR3 sequence (DNA): TGTGCCAGCAGCTTAGCCTTTGGGCACACTGAAGCTTTCTTT. Its translation: CASSLAFGHTEAFF.

V and J are TRBV14 and TRBJ2-1, with D uncertain. The CDR3 sequence is 13 residues long. V lost 1 base and J lost 8, with 9 bases in between. Per the germline V gene, CDR1 is SGHDN and CDR2 is FVKESK. Here the CDR3 reads CASSQVLRDEQFF. CDR3 DNA sequence: TGTGCCAGCAGCCAAGTCTTACGGGATGAGCAGTTCTTC.

This clone has just one count. The rearrangement uses TRBV19 and TRBJ2-3; 7 bases fit TRBD1. The CDR3 has 14 amino acids. V was pared by 5 bases and J by 4 bases, with 6 bases of the junction left unmatched. In germline, CDR1 is LNHDA, CDR2 SQIVND (reference sequence). The CDR3 reads CASSPRDSADTQYF. CDR3 bases: TGTGCCAGTAGTCCGAGGGACAGTGCAGATACGCAGTATTTT.

This chain links TRBV7-9 with TRBJ2-1, with 7 bases lining up with TRBD1. V lost 4 bases and J lost 2; bases outside the gene matches: 8. CDR1 and CDR2 from the germline V gene are SEHNR and FQNEAQ (reference sequence). The CDR3 runs 16 residues. This chain's CDR3 is CASSSHTGVTYNEQFF. Written as DNA, the CDR3 is TGTGCCAGCAGCTCTCATACAGGGGTCACCTACAATGAGCAGTTCTTC.